The clone carrying this T cell receptor beta chain was seen more than once but under ten times. The data stem from a study of control samples from healthy donors and cancer patients. The CDR3 is made up of 17 amino acids. Trimming cost V 4 bases and J 0 bases; bases outside gene matches: 8. Looked up from germline, CDR1 is SGHAT and CDR2 is FQNNGV. Clones were sequenced by immunoSEQ multiplex PCR, and TCRdb holds only the in-frame ones, with some missing. Of roughly 130,000 clones in the sample, around nine tenths were seen once. The sequence was obtained from a man aged 18 to 35 in good health. The sample comprised blood. The V and J genes are TRBV11-2 and TRBJ2-7; 11 bases align to TRBD2. The CDR3, as DNA: TGTGCCAGCAGCTCCCAGACTAGCGGGAATACCTCCTACGAGCAGTACGTC. Its translation is CASSSQTSGNTSYEQYV.